The rows below give T cell receptor beta chains drawn from one sample of a study of T cell responses to AZD1222 COVID-19 vaccine. The method was immunoSEQ multiplex PCR; TCRdb's version includes in-frame clones alone and lacks a portion of them. Of more than 100,000 clones listed, 91% were seen once; the top ten hold 45% to 55%. Sequenced material: peripheral blood, taken on day 0 of AZD1222 vaccination. The receptors come from an adult in good health. The conserved cysteine and the conserved F or W are not part of the CDR3 here. The order of the fields is CDR3 length, V gene, clone size, CDR3 protein. For some rows the clone size is stated as once, few or many, or as a class when expanded; others skip it.

len: 14; v_gene: TRBV7-8; abundance: .; CDR3aa: ASSTMTGIRYNEQF
len: 14; v_gene: TRBV9; abundance: .; CDR3aa: ASSVEATSGGYEQY
len: 15; v_gene: TRBV19; abundance: .; CDR3aa: ASSMGTVGGGNYGYT
len: 16; v_gene: TRBV19; abundance: once; CDR3aa: ASRGQGAPSGRGNEQF
len: 10; v_gene: TRBV6-5; abundance: .; CDR3aa: ASSTQQDGYT
len: 12; v_gene: TRBV28; abundance: .; CDR3aa: ASSRAQGNEKLF
len: 19; v_gene: TRBV6-2/TRBV6-3; abundance: .; CDR3aa: ASSSPRGRTSGRESTDTQY
len: 12; v_gene: TRBV7-2; abundance: .; CDR3aa: ASSRDSNSYEQY
len: 11; v_gene: TRBV20-1; abundance: .; CDR3aa: SASFGGSYEQY
len: 11; v_gene: TRBV10-2; abundance: .; CDR3aa: ASRRADYNEQF
len: 11; v_gene: TRBV6-4; abundance: once; CDR3aa: ASREHDRREQY
len: 10; v_gene: TRBV28; abundance: .; CDR3aa: ASSPGVIGYT
len: 10; v_gene: TRBV2; abundance: .; CDR3aa: ARKTGNTEAF
len: 17; v_gene: TRBV5-1; abundance: .; CDR3aa: ASSLVGGLAGGPSYEQY
len: 13; v_gene: TRBV28; abundance: once; CDR3aa: ASSSPGQGPSGYT
len: 16; v_gene: TRBV7-3; abundance: .; CDR3aa: ASSPFVGAPKDYNEQF
len: 11; v_gene: TRBV27; abundance: .; CDR3aa: AIREGANYGYT
len: 11; v_gene: TRBV5-1; abundance: .; CDR3aa: ASSLTGNTEAF
len: 13; v_gene: TRBV25-1; abundance: .; CDR3aa: ASSEYGAAQRGYT
len: 13; v_gene: TRBV11-2; abundance: .; CDR3aa: ASSLKASGRYEQY
len: 14; v_gene: TRBV5-1; abundance: .; CDR3aa: ASSGGTGGPYNEQF
len: 15; v_gene: TRBV3-1/TRBV3-2; abundance: .; CDR3aa: ASSQGGTNSGANVLT
len: 13; v_gene: TRBV9; abundance: once; CDR3aa: ASSRDPEVTGELF
len: 12; v_gene: TRBV6-5; abundance: .; CDR3aa: ASAYPTAGNTIY
len: 10; v_gene: TRBV12-3/TRBV12-4; abundance: .; CDR3aa: ASSPDSYGYT
len: 12; v_gene: TRBV7-2; abundance: few; CDR3aa: ASSSGQFPYEQY
len: 13; v_gene: TRBV18; abundance: .; CDR3aa: ASSLRTGGDTEAF
len: 13; v_gene: TRBV19; abundance: .; CDR3aa: ASSIRTSGSYEQY
len: 12; v_gene: TRBV18; abundance: .; CDR3aa: ASSPAYNVHEQY
len: 13; v_gene: TRBV19; abundance: once; CDR3aa: ASREDPSSNYGYT
len: 14; v_gene: TRBV7-9; abundance: few; CDR3aa: ASSSIGGQGVDEQF
len: 12; v_gene: TRBV5-6; abundance: .; CDR3aa: ASSLDWPAETQY
len: 13; v_gene: TRBV6-5; abundance: .; CDR3aa: ASSLSGRTNGELF
len: 15; v_gene: TRBV3-1/TRBV3-2; abundance: .; CDR3aa: ASSQEAGYPSTDTQY
len: 14; v_gene: TRBV7-6; abundance: .; CDR3aa: ASSSLQGAGTGELF
len: 13; v_gene: TRBV25-1; abundance: .; CDR3aa: ASSRGRVHNYGYT
len: 14; v_gene: TRBV7-6; abundance: .; CDR3aa: ASSLGPRGSGNTIY
len: 12; v_gene: TRBV5-4; abundance: .; CDR3aa: ASSLRGGGETQY
len: 13; v_gene: TRBV2; abundance: .; CDR3aa: ASSTYKTGGYGYT
len: 13; v_gene: TRBV7-2; abundance: .; CDR3aa: ASSLGPGEVYEQY
len: 14; v_gene: TRBV6-6; abundance: .; CDR3aa: ASSPGVAGTTDTQY
len: 12; v_gene: TRBV4-1; abundance: .; CDR3aa: ASSQEGTNQPQH
len: 12; v_gene: TRBV27; abundance: .; CDR3aa: ASSRPGLVNEQF
len: 11; v_gene: TRBV28; abundance: .; CDR3aa: ASSSWTLETQY
len: 13; v_gene: TRBV3-1/TRBV3-2; abundance: .; CDR3aa: ASSQDPGQGQPQH
len: 13; v_gene: TRBV30; abundance: .; CDR3aa: AWSVTSATNEKLF
len: 11; v_gene: TRBV19; abundance: .; CDR3aa: ASSGQLLYGYT
len: 13; v_gene: TRBV13; abundance: few; CDR3aa: ASSSVLGGNTEAF
len: 13; v_gene: TRBV30; abundance: .; CDR3aa: AWKAWDRGSPTQY
len: 12; v_gene: TRBV7-2; abundance: .; CDR3aa: ASSPWPAHYEQY
len: 14; v_gene: TRBV24-1; abundance: .; CDR3aa: ATSDLAGAPYNEQF
len: 12; v_gene: TRBV28; abundance: .; CDR3aa: ASSLSATQYGYT